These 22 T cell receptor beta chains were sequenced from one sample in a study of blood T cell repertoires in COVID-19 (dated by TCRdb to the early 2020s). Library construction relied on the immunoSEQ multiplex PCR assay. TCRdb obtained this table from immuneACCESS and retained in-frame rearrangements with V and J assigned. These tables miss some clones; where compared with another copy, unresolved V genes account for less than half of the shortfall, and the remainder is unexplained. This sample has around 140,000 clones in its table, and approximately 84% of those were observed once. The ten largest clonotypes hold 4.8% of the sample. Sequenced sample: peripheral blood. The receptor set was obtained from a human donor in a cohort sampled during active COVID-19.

The CDR3 nucleotides are TGTGCCAGCAGCTCCAGGGGGAGTGGAAACACCATATATTTT. Encoded protein: CASSSRGSGNTIYF. The chain recombines TRBV7-9 with TRBJ1-3; 7 nucleotides align to TRBD1. V trimming: 4 bases; J trimming: 3 bases; junction bases outside the gene matches: 3. This CDR3 spans 14 amino acids. CDR1 is SEHNR and CDR2 is FQNEAQ in the germline V gene (reference sequence).

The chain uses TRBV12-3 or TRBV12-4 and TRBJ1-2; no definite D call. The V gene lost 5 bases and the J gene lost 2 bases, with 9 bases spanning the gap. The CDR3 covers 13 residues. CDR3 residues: CASSPTVNYGYTF. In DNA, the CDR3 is TGTGCCAGCAGTCCAACGGTAAACTATGGCTACACCTTC.

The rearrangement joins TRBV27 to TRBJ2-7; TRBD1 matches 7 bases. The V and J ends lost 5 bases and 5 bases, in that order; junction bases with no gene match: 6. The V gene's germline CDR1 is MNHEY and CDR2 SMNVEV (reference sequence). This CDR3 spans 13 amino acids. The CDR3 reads CASSHDRVHEQYF. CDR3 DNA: TGTGCCAGCAGTCATGACAGGGTCCACGAGCAGTACTTC.

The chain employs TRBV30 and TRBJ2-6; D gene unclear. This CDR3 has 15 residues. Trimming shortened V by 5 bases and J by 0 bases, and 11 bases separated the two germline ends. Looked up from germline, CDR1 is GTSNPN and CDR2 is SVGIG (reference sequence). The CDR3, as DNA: TGTGCCTGGGTTCAAGACAACTCTGGGGCCAACGTCCTGACTTTC. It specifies CAWVQDNSGANVLTF. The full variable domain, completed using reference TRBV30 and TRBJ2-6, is SQTIHQWPATLVQPVGSPLSLECTVEGTSNPNLYWYRQAAGRGLQLLFYSVGIGQISSEVPQNLSASRPQDRQFILSSKKLLLSDSGFYLCAWVQDNSGANVLTFGAGSRLTVL.

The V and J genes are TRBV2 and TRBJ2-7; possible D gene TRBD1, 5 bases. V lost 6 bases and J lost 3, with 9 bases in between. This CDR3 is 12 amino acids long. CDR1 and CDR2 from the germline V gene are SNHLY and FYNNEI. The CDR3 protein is CASRDTDYEQYF. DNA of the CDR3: TGTGCCAGCAGGGACACTGACTACGAGCAGTACTTC.

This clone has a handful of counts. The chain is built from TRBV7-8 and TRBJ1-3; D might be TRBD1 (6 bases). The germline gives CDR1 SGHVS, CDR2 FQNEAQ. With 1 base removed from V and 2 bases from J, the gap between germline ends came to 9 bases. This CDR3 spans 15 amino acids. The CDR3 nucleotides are TGTGCCAGCAGCTTAGGGGCAGGGGCTGGAAACACCATATATTTT. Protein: CASSLGAGAGNTIYF.

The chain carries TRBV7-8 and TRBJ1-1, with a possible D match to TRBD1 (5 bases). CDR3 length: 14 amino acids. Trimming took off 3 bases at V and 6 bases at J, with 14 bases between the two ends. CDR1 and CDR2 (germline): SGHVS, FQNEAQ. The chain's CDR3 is CASSFGQGRPEAFF. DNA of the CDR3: TGTGCCAGCAGCTTTGGGCAGGGAAGGCCTGAAGCTTTCTTT.

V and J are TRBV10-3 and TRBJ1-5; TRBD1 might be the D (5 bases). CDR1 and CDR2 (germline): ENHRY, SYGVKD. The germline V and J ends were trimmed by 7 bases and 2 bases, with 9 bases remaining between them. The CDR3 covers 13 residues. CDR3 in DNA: TGTGCCATCACCGGGGGGGGCAATCAGCCCCAGCATTTT. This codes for CAITGGGNQPQHF.

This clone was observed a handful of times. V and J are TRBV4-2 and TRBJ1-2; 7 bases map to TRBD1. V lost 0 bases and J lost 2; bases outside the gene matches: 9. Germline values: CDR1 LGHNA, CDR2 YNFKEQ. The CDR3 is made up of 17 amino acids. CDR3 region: CASSQEARGQVNYGYTF. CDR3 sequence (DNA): TGTGCCAGCAGCCAAGAAGCCAGAGGACAGGTCAACTATGGCTACACCTTC.

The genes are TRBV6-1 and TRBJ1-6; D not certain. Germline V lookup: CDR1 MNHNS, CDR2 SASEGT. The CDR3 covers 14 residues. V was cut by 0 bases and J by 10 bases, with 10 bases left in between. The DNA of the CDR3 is TGTGCCAGCAGTGAAGCCGGGGAGAGGTCACCCCTCCACTTT. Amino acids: CASSEAGERSPLHF.

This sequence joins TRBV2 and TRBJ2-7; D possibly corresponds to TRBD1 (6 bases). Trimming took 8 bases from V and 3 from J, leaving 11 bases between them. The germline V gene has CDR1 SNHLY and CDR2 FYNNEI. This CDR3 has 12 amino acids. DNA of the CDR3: TGTGCCAGCGCTCAGGGGTACTACGAGCAGTACTTC. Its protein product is CASAQGYYEQYF.

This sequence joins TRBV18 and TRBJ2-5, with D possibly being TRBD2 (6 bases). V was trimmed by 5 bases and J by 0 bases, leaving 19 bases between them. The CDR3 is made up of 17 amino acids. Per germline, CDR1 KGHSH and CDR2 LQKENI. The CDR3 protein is CASSRWRGGQNQETQYF. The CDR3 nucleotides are TGTGCCAGCTCAAGGTGGAGGGGTGGCCAGAACCAAGAGACCCAGTACTTC.

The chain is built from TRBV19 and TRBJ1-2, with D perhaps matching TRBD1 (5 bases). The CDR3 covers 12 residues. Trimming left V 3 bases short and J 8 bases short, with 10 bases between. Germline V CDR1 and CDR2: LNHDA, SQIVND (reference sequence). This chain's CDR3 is CASSIQGNGYTF. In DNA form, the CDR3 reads TGTGCCAGTAGTATTCAGGGCAACGGCTACACCTTC.

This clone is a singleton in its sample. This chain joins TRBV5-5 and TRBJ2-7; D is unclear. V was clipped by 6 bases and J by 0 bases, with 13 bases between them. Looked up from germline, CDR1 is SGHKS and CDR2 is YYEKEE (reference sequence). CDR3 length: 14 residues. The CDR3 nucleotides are TGTGCCAGCAAACCCCAGGTAAACTCCTACGAGCAGTACTTC. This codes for CASKPQVNSYEQYF. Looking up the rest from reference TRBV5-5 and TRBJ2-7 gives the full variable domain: DAGVTQSPTHLIKTRGQQVTLRCSPISGHKSVSWYQQVLGQGPQFIFQYYEKEERGRGNFPDRFSARQFPNYSSELNVNALLLGDSALYLCASKPQVNSYEQYFGPGTRLTVT.

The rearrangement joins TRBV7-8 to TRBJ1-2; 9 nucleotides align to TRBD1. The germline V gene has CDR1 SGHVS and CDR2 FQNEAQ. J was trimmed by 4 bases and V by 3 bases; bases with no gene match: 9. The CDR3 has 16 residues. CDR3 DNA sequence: TGTGCCAGCAGCTTTAGGGAGGGACAGGGCTTCTATGGCTACACCTTC. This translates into CASSFREGQGFYGYTF.

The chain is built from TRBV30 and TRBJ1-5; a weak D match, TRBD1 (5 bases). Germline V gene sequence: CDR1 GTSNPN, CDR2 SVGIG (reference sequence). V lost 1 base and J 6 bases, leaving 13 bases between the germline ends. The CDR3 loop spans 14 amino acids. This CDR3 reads CAWSADGGFQPQHF. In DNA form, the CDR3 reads TGTGCCTGGAGTGCGGACGGGGGATTTCAGCCCCAGCATTTT.

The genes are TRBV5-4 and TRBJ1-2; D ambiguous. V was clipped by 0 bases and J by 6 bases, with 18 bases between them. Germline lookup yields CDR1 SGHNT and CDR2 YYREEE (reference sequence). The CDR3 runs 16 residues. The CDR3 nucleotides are TGTGCCAGCAGCTTGGGTCTCGGCTCCGACATAAATGGCTACACCTTC. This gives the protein CASSLGLGSDINGYTF.

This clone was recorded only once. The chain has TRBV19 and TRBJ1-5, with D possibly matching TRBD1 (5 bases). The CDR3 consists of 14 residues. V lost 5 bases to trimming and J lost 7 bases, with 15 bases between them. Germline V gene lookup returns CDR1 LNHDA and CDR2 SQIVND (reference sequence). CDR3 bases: TGTGCCAGTAGTTGGGGGGATTGGGGCCAGCCCCAGCATTTT. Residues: CASSWGDWGQPQHF.

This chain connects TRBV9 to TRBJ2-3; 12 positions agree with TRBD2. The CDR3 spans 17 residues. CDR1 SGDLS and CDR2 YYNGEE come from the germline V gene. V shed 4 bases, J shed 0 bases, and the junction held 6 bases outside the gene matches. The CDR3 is CASSRTSGVSSTDTQYF. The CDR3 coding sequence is TGTGCCAGCAGCCGGACTAGCGGGGTCTCTAGCACAGATACGCAGTATTTT. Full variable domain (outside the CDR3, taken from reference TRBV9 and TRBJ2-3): DSGVTQTPKHLITATGQRVTLRCSPRSGDLSVYWYQQSLDQGLQFLIQYYNGEERAKGNILERFSAQQFPDLHSELNLSSLELGDSALYFCASSRTSGVSSTDTQYFGPGTRLTVL.

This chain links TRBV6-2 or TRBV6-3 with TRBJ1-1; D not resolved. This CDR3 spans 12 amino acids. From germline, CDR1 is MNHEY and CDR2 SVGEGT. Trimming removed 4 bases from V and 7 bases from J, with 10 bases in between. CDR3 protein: CASSSHTGEAFF. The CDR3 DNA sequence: TGTGCCAGCAGTTCCCATACGGGTGAAGCTTTCTTT.

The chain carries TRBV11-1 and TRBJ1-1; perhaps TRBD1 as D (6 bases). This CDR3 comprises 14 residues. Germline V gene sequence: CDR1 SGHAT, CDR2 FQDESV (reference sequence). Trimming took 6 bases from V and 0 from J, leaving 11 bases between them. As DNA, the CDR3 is TGTGCCAGCAGTCCGGACAGAGTGAACACTGAAGCTTTCTTT. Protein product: CASSPDRVNTEAFF.

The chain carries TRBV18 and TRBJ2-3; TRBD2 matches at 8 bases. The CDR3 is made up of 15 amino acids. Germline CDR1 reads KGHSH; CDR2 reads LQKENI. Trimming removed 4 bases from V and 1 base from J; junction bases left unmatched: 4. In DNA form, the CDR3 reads TGTGCCAGCTCACAGAGCGGGAGTGGCACAGATACGCAGTATTTT. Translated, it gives CASSQSGSGTDTQYF.